The clone carrying this T cell receptor beta chain was found a few times. The antigen is not known. Repertoires were generated with immunoSEQ multiplex PCR, while TCRdb's copy carries only in-frame clones and drops some. The sample lists some 58,000 clones, about 90% occurring once. The sample is drawn from a study of OX40 agonist ivuxolimab in advanced cancers. Broader study findings: Determination of antigen specificity was not performed for the expanded peripheral T cells. With doses of 0.1 to 3.0 mg/kg, CD4+ and CD8+ blood T cells had undergone clonal expansion by week 6. CD8+ T cells were the subset that, on average, had more expanded clones than CD4+.

CDR1 is MDHEN, CDR2 SYDVKM, per germline. The V and J ends lost 4 bases and 5 bases respectively, with 3 bases between them. The CDR3 loop spans 11 amino acids. The receptor was derived from an adult with an advanced solid tumor such as melanoma, head and neck, liver or kidney cancer. The material was CD4+ or CD8+ T cells sorted from blood, obtained in a trial of the OX40 agonist ivuxolimab. V is TRBV28 and J is TRBJ1-5; D call uncertain. CDR3 protein: CASSSYQPQHF. The CDR3 bases are TGTGCCAGCAGTTCTTATCAGCCCCAGCATTTT.